The TCR beta chain described here comes from a study of blood T cells in healthy people across ages. The study, taken as a whole, reports: Greater diversity and more naive CD4+ cells were seen in long-lived donors than in aged donors.

The second PCR ran roughly 6 to 12 cycles with a sample-barcoded 5' primer and J-beta primers. Template switching added a 12-random-nucleotide identifier to every cDNA molecule. TCRdb analysed the 5' RACE reads with MiXCR anew, one entry per CDR3 protein. The sample comprises hundreds of thousands of distinct CDR3 sequences, roughly three fifths of which are singletons, and more than 25% rests with the top ten. Samples each had at least 5 micrograms of total RNA extracted. The sample holds a few counts of this clonotype. The antigen is undetermined. The junction differs from germline at one of its ends, possibly a read error. The length of the CDR3 is 14 residues.

This sequence originates from a man in his forties in good health. The sequenced material came from blood. This chain connects TRBV12-3 or TRBV12-4 to TRBJ1-2; D possibly corresponds to TRBD1 (6 bases). Here the CDR3 reads CDSTQPGGGYGYTF. CDR3 sequence (DNA): TGTGACAGCACCCAGCCGGGGGGCGGCTATGGCTACACCTTC.